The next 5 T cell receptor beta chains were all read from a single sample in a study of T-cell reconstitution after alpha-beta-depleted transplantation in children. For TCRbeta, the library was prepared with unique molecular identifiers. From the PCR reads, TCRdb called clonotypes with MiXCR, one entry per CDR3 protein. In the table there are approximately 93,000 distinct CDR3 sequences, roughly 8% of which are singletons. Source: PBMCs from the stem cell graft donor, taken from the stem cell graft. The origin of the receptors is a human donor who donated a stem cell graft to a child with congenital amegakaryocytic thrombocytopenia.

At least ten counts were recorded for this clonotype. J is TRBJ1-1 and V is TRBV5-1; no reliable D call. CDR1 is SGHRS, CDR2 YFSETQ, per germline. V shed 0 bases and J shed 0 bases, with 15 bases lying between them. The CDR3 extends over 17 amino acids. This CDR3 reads CASSLVQGMVMNTEAFF. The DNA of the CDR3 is TGCGCCAGCAGCTTGGTCCAAGGCATGGTGATGAACACTGAAGCTTTCTTT.

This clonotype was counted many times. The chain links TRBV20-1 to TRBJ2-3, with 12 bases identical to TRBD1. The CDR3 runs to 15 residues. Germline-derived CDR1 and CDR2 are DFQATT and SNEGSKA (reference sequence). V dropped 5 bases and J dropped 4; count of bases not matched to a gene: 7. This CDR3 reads CSAPGTGGRADTQYF. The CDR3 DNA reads TGCAGTGCTCCCGGGACAGGGGGCCGCGCAGATACGCAGTATTTT.

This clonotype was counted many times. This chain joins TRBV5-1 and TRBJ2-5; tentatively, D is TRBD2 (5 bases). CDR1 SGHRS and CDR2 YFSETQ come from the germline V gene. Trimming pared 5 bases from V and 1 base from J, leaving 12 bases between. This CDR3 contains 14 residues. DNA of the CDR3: TGCGCCAGCAGTCCCGGAGGTATCCAAGAGACCCAGTACTTC. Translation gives CASSPGGIQETQYF.

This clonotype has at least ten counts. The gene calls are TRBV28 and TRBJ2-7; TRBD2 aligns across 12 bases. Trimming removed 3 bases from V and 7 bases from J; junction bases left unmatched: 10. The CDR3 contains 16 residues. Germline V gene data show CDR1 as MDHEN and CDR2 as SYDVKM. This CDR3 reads CASSLLAGGGLEEQYF. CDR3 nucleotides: TGTGCCAGCAGTTTGCTAGCGGGAGGGGGCTTAGAGGAGCAGTACTTC.

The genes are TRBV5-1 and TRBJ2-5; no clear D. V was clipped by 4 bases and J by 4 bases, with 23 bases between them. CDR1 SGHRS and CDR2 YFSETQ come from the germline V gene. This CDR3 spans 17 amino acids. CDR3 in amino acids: CASSATSRISTIETQYF. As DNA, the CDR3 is TGCGCCAGCAGCGCCACTTCTAGGATCTCCACCATAGAGACCCAGTACTTC.